The TCR beta chain under discussion was sequenced for a study of shared clonotypes between healthy human individuals (dated by TCRdb to the early 2020s). In the study overall: Three men and two women, aged 18 to 49 years, made up the cohort. For each donor, CD4 naive and CD4 memory were each run on three plates, CD8 naive on two plates, and CD8 memory on one plate. Blood TCR repertoires of about five healthy adults were deeply sequenced to estimate repertoire size and the extent of clonotype sharing between individuals. Different laboratories and diverse techniques were used to prepare libraries and sequence TCR repertoires, to increase sequencing depth and limit assay-specific biases. Between about 0.9 and 8.9 billion PBMCs per donor were obtained by leukapheresis.

CD8 naive samples were CD45RO-negative cells positively selected for CCR7, giving a CD45RA+CCR7+ population that excluded TemRA cells. The donors were healthy, HIV-negative adults who had no recently reported acute infections or vaccinations. Only Caucasian adults living in Nashville, Tennessee, USA were represented among the donors. Blood was obtained by leukapheresis, after which PBMCs were separated by Ficoll-Histopaque density gradient centrifugation and cryopreserved in liquid nitrogen vapor phase. Analytical flow cytometry was used to check the purity and quantity of every magnetically sorted T cell population. From each sorted fraction, genomic DNA was isolated and quantified by UV absorbance on a Nanodrop 2000c. V has 1 base trimmed and J has 4 bases trimmed; junction bases matching no gene number 7. Based on the germline V gene, the CDR1 and CDR2 sequences are SQVTM and ANQGSEA. From its cysteine to its phenylalanine, the CDR3 spans 15 amino acids. Of the read, only the CDR3 DNA is kept; its 45 bases are in frame from base 1.

TCR CDR3 regions were amplified from genomic DNA by multiplex PCR using the deep immunoSEQ assay. Genomic DNA extracted from each cell subset was distributed evenly over all wells of several immunoSEQ 96-well plates, and each plate served as one replicate. Each replicate PCR for sorted subsets received approximately 220 ng genomic DNA, equal to about 30,000 T cell genomes. The purified libraries were quantified using a Qubit 3.0 fluorometer, sized with a Bioanalyzer 2100, and then quantified again using the KAPA Library Quantification kit. Every immunoSEQ 96-well plate was sequenced on a dedicated single-read 150-cycle Illumina NextSeq 550 flow cell. On the authors' methods: Because only junctional sequences without quality scores were contained in the immunoSEQ output, filtering matching that applied to full-length reads could not be performed. Sequences were annotated with PyIR, a Python wrapper for IgBLAST v1.9, using IMGT germline references to assign V/J genes and CDR3. Any read was removed if the V/J assignment was weak (E-value above 1e-6), the CDR3 was missing, or the read contained stop codons, out-of-frame junctions, or ambiguous translated residues. V3J clonotypes were defined by identical inferred V gene, J gene, and CDR3 amino acid sequence. To compute the percentage overlap between repertoires, the number of shared unique clonotypes was divided by the size of the smaller repertoire. Three approaches were used to assess repertoire richness: RTK rarefaction, the Chao1 estimator, and Recon v2.1 estimates of unobserved clonotypes. Generation probabilities were computed with OLGA for all TCRbeta clonotypes obtained by the gDNA method from several donors. Entries here come from immuneACCESS through TCRdb and include only in-frame sequences with V and J called. Some clones fail to appear in such tables; in the studies checked, an unresolved V gene covers under half of the shortfall, and the cause of the remainder is unknown. That table gives V, J and clone size, and the DNA gave D and trimming. In this sample the table shows about 2 million clones, about 95% of which occur a single time. The top ten hold roughly 1% of the sample.

Points the paper makes about the study in general: Compared with non-shared clonotypes, the clonotypes found in all four sorted-subset donors had higher generation probabilities. Estimated clonotype richness was generally larger for naive than for memory subsets. Sampling was limited to blood, and TCR repertoires in tissue likely differ from TCR repertoires in blood. Incomplete sequencing was indicated by rarefaction of sorted-subset datasets, despite the large sequencing depth. Around 5.4% of naive CD4, 3.5% of naive CD8, approximately 2.2% of memory CD4, and more than 0.35% of memory CD8 clonotypes were shared across several donors. Pairwise subsampling led to the expectation that sequencing depth would affect the degree of clonotype sharing among donors. Because the study included only a small number of donors, the genetic and exposure-history diversity represented was limited.

Concerning this clone itself: What this receptor recognizes is not known. Base qualities are not provided; no much larger clone lies one nucleotide away.

The chain couples TRBV29-1 to TRBJ2-5; 9 bases in the junction line up with TRBD2. The sample was naive CD8+ T cells sorted from blood. This specimen's cell subset or site label, per the study, means: CD45RA+CCR7+. The sequence was obtained from a man aged 18-30 years in good health. This receptor carries the CDR3 CSVEGGGALLETQYF. The DNA is TGCAGCGTTGAAGGCGGGGGGGCCCTTTTAGAGACCCAGTACTTC.